The 25 T cell receptor beta chains below all came from one sample that was sequenced in a study of blood T cell repertoires in COVID-19. The data were produced by immunoSEQ multiplex PCR, yet TCRdb's version contains in-frame clones alone and is incomplete. The data hold 250,000 to 350,000 clones, with approximately 89% observed a single time. Input material: peripheral blood. All receptors come from a woman aged 55-69 years with acute or convalescent COVID-19.

J is TRBJ2-1 and V is TRBV5-4; TRBD2 matches 9 bases. Germline V gives CDR1 SGHNT, CDR2 YYREEE (reference sequence). Losses at the gene ends were 4 bases for V and 7 bases for J; bases not matched to a gene: 6. The CDR3 consists of 14 residues. Written as DNA, the CDR3 is TGTGCCAGCAGCCCCTTAGCGGGAGCGAATGAGCAGTTCTTC. Encoded protein: CASSPLAGANEQFF.

V and J are TRBV9 and TRBJ2-2, with D possibly TRBD1 on 5 matching bases. With 2 bases removed from V and 2 bases from J, the gap between germline ends came to 7 bases. The CDR3 covers 14 residues. Germline-derived CDR1 and CDR2 are SGDLS and YYNGEE. The CDR3 sequence: CASSVGLNTGELFF. CDR3 DNA sequence: TGTGCCAGCAGCGTGGGGCTTAACACCGGGGAGCTGTTTTTT.

The DNA for the CDR3 is TGTGCCAGCAGTTTGTGGACTAGCGGGAGTAGTGAGCAGTTCTTC. Its protein is CASSLWTSGSSEQFF. V gene TRBV28 combines with J gene TRBJ2-1; 13 nucleotides line up with TRBD2. Looked up from germline, CDR1 is MDHEN and CDR2 is SYDVKM. This CDR3 comprises 15 residues. The V and J ends lost 3 bases and 9 bases, in that order; junction bases with no gene match: 5.

The V call is TRBV7-9, the J call TRBJ1-6; possible D gene TRBD1, 6 bases. Germline V gene data show CDR1 as SEHNR and CDR2 as FQNEAQ (reference sequence). The CDR3 length is 17 residues. Deletions cut 1 base from V and 3 bases from J, with 13 bases between. CDR3 coding DNA: TGTGCCAGCAGCTTAGAAGGGGGAATCGGCTATAATTCACCCCTCCACTTT. This gives the protein CASSLEGGIGYNSPLHF.

Comment on this clone: One junction end does not reproduce the germline sequence, and a read error may be involved. This chain uses TRBV3-1 (or the pseudogene TRBV3-2) with TRBJ1-4; 7 positions agree with TRBD1. CDR3 size: 10 residues. From germline, CDR1 is LGHDT and CDR2 YNNKEL (reference sequence). The CDR3 DNA reads TGTGCCAGCAGCCCTAGACAGGGACCCTTT. This translates into CASSPRQGPF.

The genes are TRBV29-1 and TRBJ2-4; 15 bases match TRBD2. This CDR3 comprises 17 residues. The germline gives CDR1 SQVTM, CDR2 ANQGSEA. After removal of 7 bases from V and 0 bases from J, the junction contained 7 bases not matched to a gene. Here the CDR3 reads CSGGTSGGPIAKNIQYF. The CDR3 coding sequence is TGCAGCGGAGGGACTAGCGGGGGGCCAATAGCCAAAAACATTCAGTACTTC.

The CDR3 DNA reads as TGTGCCACCAGTGAAAAGGACAGGGGCCCCCAAGAGACCCAGTACTTC. Amino acid sequence: CATSEKDRGPQETQYF. The V gene is TRBV24-1, the J gene TRBJ2-5; TRBD1 agrees at 9 bases. With 4 bases clipped from V and 1 base from J, the junction kept 6 bases outside the gene matches. The CDR3 totals 16 residues. CDR1 and CDR2 from the germline V gene are KGHDR and SFDVKD.

The J gene is TRBJ2-7, the V gene TRBV28, with D possibly matching TRBD1 (5 bases). Deletions cut 2 bases from V and 5 bases from J, with 10 bases between. The germline CDR1 and CDR2 sequences are MDHEN and SYDVKM. The length of the CDR3 is 13 residues. CDR3 DNA: TGTGCCAGCAGTTTAAAGGGGATCCACGAGCAGTACTTC. Protein product: CASSLKGIHEQYF.

As regards this clone: The junction departs from germline at one end; a sequencing error may be responsible. The gene calls are TRBV7-2 and TRBJ2-5, with 14 bases fitting TRBD2. The germline CDR1 and CDR2 sequences are SGHTA and FQGNSA. This CDR3 region has 18 residues. The CDR3, as DNA: TGTGCCAGCAGCCTAGCCCGACTAGCGGGAGGGGCCGGGGAGACCCAGTACTTC. It is translated as CASSLARLAGGAGETQYF.

The rearrangement uses TRBV7-2 and TRBJ1-3; D not certain. The CDR3 covers 14 residues. CDR1 and CDR2 from the germline V gene are SGHTA and FQGNSA. The V and J ends lost 5 bases and 8 bases respectively, with 16 bases between them. CDR3 sequence (DNA): TGTGCCAGCAGCCCTACCGGTGGACTGCACACCATATATTTT. Translated, it gives CASSPTGGLHTIYF.

This chain connects TRBV30 to TRBJ1-1; D remains unclear. Trimming left V 0 bases short and J 11 bases short, with 13 bases between. The CDR3 totals 12 residues. Germline V gene data show CDR1 as GTSNPN and CDR2 as SVGIG (reference sequence). CDR3 sequence reads: CAWSVLNPGAFF. The DNA for the CDR3 is TGTGCCTGGAGTGTACTGAATCCCGGGGCTTTCTTT.

This chain connects TRBV7-9 to TRBJ2-1, with 9 bases that match TRBD2. Looked up from germline, CDR1 is SEHNR and CDR2 is FQNEAQ (reference sequence). The CDR3 is 15 amino acids. The V and J ends lost 4 bases and 5 bases, in that order; junction bases with no gene match: 6. In DNA form, the CDR3 reads TGTGCCAGCAGCTCCTTAGCGGGAGATAACAATGAGCAGTTCTTC. Translated, it gives CASSSLAGDNNEQFF.

This clone was seen once. V gene TRBV29-1 combines with J gene TRBJ2-7; possible D gene TRBD2, 5 bases. The CDR3 length is 11 residues. From germline, CDR1 is SQVTM and CDR2 ANQGSEA. Trimming pared 5 bases from V and 3 bases from J, leaving 8 bases between. In nucleotides, the CDR3 is TGCAGCGTTCGGGATAACTACGAGCAGTACTTC. Its protein product is CSVRDNYEQYF.

The chain employs TRBV5-4 and TRBJ2-3; 7 positions agree with TRBD1. Germline trimming cut 4 bases from V and 3 bases from J; bases unmatched to any gene: 5. The CDR3 loop spans 14 amino acids. The V gene's germline CDR1 is SGHNT and CDR2 YYREEE (reference sequence). The CDR3 is CASSENRGTDTQYF. The CDR3 region has the DNA TGTGCCAGCAGCGAAAACAGGGGAACAGATACGCAGTATTTT.

The chain employs TRBV19 and TRBJ1-3; TRBD1 might be the D (5 bases). The germline gives CDR1 LNHDA, CDR2 SQIVND (reference sequence). The CDR3 spans 15 residues. The germline V and J ends were trimmed by 9 bases and 0 bases, with 15 bases remaining between them. DNA of the CDR3: TGTGCCAGCCAGAACCAGGGCCTCTCTGGAAACACCATATATTTT. Amino acids: CASQNQGLSGNTIYF.

The chain carries TRBV7-8 and TRBJ1-6; D is uncertain. Per the germline V gene, CDR1 is SGHVS and CDR2 is FQNEAQ. The V end lost 6 bases, the J end lost 7 bases, and 13 bases lay between the germline ends. The CDR3 consists of 14 residues. In nucleotides, the CDR3 is TGTGCCAGCAGGACCGGGAGCAAGAATTCACCCCTCCACTTT. Protein sequence: CASRTGSKNSPLHF. Looking up the rest from reference TRBV7-8 and TRBJ1-6 gives the full variable domain: GAGVSQSPRYKVAKRGQDVALRCDPISGHVSLFWYQQALGQGPEFLTYFQNEAQLDKSGLPSDRFFAERPEGSVSTLKIQRTQQEDSAVYLCASRTGSKNSPLHFGNGTRLTVT.

This clone came up once. The gene calls are TRBV27 and TRBJ1-2; TRBD1 is a possible D gene (5 bases). CDR3 length equals 11 residues. V was pared by 7 bases and J by 8 bases, with 11 bases between. Looked up from germline, CDR1 is MNHEY and CDR2 is SMNVEV (reference sequence). Here the CDR3 DNA reads TGTGCCAGCACCACCGGGGGAGGCTACACCTTC. Its translation: CASTTGGGYTF.

In this sample, this clone turned up a few times. This rearrangement joins TRBV7-8 to TRBJ1-5; 7 nucleotides line up with TRBD1. V gave up 5 bases and J gave up 5 bases; unmatched junction bases: 15. Germline CDR1 is SGHVS and CDR2 is FQNEAQ. There are 17 residues in the CDR3. The CDR3 protein is CASSGASRGRRDQPQHF. CDR3 coding DNA: TGTGCCAGCAGCGGCGCGAGTAGGGGGCGGAGGGATCAGCCCCAGCATTTT.

This clone was seen more than once but under ten times. The sample contains more than one DNA sequence encoding this CDR3. This rearrangement joins TRBV6-2 or TRBV6-3 to TRBJ2-7, with TRBD1 matching 7 bases. The junction had 3 bases not matched to a gene; V was cut back by 0 bases and J by 1 base. The CDR3 is made up of 15 amino acids. The V gene's germline CDR1 is MNHEY and CDR2 SVGEGT. The CDR3 here is CASSYSPDRSYEQYF. As DNA, the CDR3 is TGTGCCAGCAGTTACTCACCGGACAGGTCCTACGAGCAGTACTTC.

V usage is TRBV28 and J usage is TRBJ2-7; D gene unclear. In germline, CDR1 is MDHEN, CDR2 SYDVKM. Trimming pared 6 bases from V and 6 bases from J, leaving 18 bases between. The CDR3 is 14 amino acids. The CDR3 here is CASSPSFLTGEQYF. CDR3 DNA: TGTGCCAGCAGCCCCTCTTTTTTGACGGGCGAGCAGTACTTC.

This clone showed up just a few times. Within the sample, other DNA sequences also encode this same CDR3. V is TRBV9 and J is TRBJ1-1, with 7 nucleotides matching TRBD1. Trimming removed 0 bases from V and 1 base from J; junction bases left unmatched: 3. CDR3 size: 15 residues. In germline, CDR1 is SGDLS, CDR2 YYNGEE. The chain's CDR3 is CASSVGAGGNTEAFF. CDR3 bases: TGTGCCAGCAGCGTAGGGGCAGGGGGGAACACTGAAGCTTTCTTT.

The chain is built from TRBV5-5 and TRBJ1-3; 9 bases are shared with TRBD1. From germline, CDR1 is SGHKS and CDR2 YYEKEE (reference sequence). CDR3 length: 16 residues. J lost 0 bases, V lost 5 bases, and 6 bases had no gene match. CDR3 DNA sequence: TGTGCCAGCAGGAGACAGGGGGGCAGCTCTGGAAACACCATATATTTT. It codes for CASRRQGGSSGNTIYF.

The rearrangement links TRBV7-9 to TRBJ1-6; 11 nucleotides line up with TRBD1. CDR3 size: 15 residues. J lost 7 bases, V lost 4 bases, and 3 bases had no gene match. Germline assignment: CDR1 SEHNR and CDR2 FQNEAQ (reference sequence). The CDR3 region is CASSSGQGANSPLHF. The CDR3 nucleotides are TGTGCCAGCAGCTCTGGACAGGGGGCGAATTCACCCCTCCACTTT.

V usage is TRBV7-2 and J usage is TRBJ2-7; D is perhaps TRBD2 (6 bases). Trimming took off 5 bases at V and 0 bases at J, with 17 bases between the two ends. The germline gives CDR1 SGHTA, CDR2 FQGNSA. This CDR3 has 16 residues. In DNA, the CDR3 is TGTGCCAGCAGCAAAGCCGGGGCTAGCGTCTCCTACGAGCAGTACTTC. Encoded protein: CASSKAGASVSYEQYF.

To note about this clone: Other DNA sequences in this sample translate to the same CDR3. J is TRBJ2-5 and V is TRBV30, with D tentatively TRBD1 (5 bases). The V gene's germline CDR1 is GTSNPN and CDR2 SVGIG (reference sequence). The V and J ends lost 2 bases and 2 bases respectively, with 6 bases between them. This CDR3 has 12 residues. DNA for the CDR3: TGTGCCTGGAGTTCAGGGCAAGAGACCCAGTACTTC. Its protein is CAWSSGQETQYF.